The entry below gives a single T cell receptor beta chain sequence along with its context. The antigen is unknown. The PCR made use of 60 Vbeta and 13 Jbeta primers. Sequenced by immunoSEQ multiplex PCR; TCRdb stores in-frame clones only, minus some. The table includes around 160,000 clones, 65% to 90% detected once. This donor's file did not include a recorded CMV serostatus. These data belong to a study of cytomegalovirus exposure and HLA in healthy donors. General observations from the study: According to the study, roughly 180 TCR beta chains were cytomegalovirus-associated.

Germline V gives CDR1 SGHKS, CDR2 YYEKEE (reference sequence). The CDR3 has 14 residues. V shed 0 bases, J shed 11 bases, and the junction held 10 bases outside the gene matches. The chain recombines TRBV5-5 with TRBJ1-1, with TRBD1 identical over 7 bases. This clonotype was sampled from a human donor in good health. Sequencing used PBMCs. DNA for the CDR3: TGTGCCAGCAGCTTGGAGGGACAGACTCTTAGGGCTTTCTTT. Protein: CASSLEGQTLRAFF.